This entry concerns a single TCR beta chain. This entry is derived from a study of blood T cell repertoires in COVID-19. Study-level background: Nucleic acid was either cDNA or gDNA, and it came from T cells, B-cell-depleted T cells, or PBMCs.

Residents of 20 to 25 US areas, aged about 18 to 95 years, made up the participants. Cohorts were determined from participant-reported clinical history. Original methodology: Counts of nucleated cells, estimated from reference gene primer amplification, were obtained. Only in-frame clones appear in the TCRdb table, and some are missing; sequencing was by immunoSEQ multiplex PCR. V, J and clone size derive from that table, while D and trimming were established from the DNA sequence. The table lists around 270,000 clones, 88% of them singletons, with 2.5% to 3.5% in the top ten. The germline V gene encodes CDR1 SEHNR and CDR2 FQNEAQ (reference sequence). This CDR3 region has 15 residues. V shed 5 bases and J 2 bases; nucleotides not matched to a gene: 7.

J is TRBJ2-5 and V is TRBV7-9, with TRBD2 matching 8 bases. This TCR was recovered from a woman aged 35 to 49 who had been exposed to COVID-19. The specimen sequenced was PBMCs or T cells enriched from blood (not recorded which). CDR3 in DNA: TGTGCCAGCAGCGTAACCAGCGGGGGACAAGAGACCCAGTACTTC. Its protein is CASSVTSGGQETQYF.